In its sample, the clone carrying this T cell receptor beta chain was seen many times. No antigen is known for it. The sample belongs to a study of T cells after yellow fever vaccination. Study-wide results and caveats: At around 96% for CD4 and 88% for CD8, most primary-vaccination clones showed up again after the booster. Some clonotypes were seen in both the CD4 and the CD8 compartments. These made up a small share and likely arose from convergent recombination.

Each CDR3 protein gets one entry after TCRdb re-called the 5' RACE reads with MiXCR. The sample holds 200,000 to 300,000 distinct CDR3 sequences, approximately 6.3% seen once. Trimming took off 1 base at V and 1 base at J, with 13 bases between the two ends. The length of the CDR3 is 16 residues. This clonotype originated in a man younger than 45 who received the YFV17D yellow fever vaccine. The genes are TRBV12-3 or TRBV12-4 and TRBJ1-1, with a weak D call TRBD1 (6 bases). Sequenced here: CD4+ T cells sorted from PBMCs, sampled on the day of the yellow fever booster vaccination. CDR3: CASSLDLGHQNTEAFF. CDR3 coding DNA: TGTGCCAGCAGTTTAGATCTGGGACACCAGAACACTGAAGCTTTCTTT.